A selection of T cell receptor beta chains follows, all from one sample in a study of cytomegalovirus exposure and HLA in healthy donors. Assay used: immunoSEQ multiplex PCR; TCRdb lists only in-frame clones, some missing. Its clone listing holds under 65,000 clones. Sequences were obtained from PBMCs. The receptors were gathered from a woman between 18 and 29 years old in good health and CMV-seronegative. CDR3s include the opening cysteine and the closing phenylalanine or tryptophan. The D gene is left open where the match is weak.

cdr3_length,j_call,d_call,v_call,cdr3_aa,cdr3_nt
14,TRBJ2-7,.,TRBV30,CAWGEGQGGDEQYF,TGTGCCTGGGGTGAAGGACAGGGAGGGGACGAGCAGTACTTC
15,TRBJ1-4,.,TRBV5-1,CASSPLDSSNEKLFF,TGCGCCAGCAGCCCCCTTGACAGCTCGAATGAAAAACTGTTTTTT
14,TRBJ1-2,.,TRBV7-2,CASSLGAPVYGYTF,TGTGCCAGCAGCTTAGGGGCGCCAGTCTATGGCTACACCTTC
12,TRBJ1-2,.,TRBV9,CASSVDTYGYTF,TGTGCCAGCAGCGTTGACACCTATGGCTACACCTTC
15,TRBJ1-1,.,TRBV28,CASTPDWGVKSEAFF,TGTGCCAGCACCCCAGATTGGGGGGTGAAGTCTGAAGCTTTCTTT
17,TRBJ2-2,.,TRBV4-1,CASSQEVKGSNTGELFF,TGCGCCAGCAGCCAGGAAGTCAAGGGGTCCAACACCGGGGAGCTGTTTTTT
16,TRBJ2-5,TRBD2,TRBV19,CASSSRGAGSQETQYF,TGTGCCAGTAGTTCCCGAGGAGCGGGGAGCCAAGAGACCCAGTACTTC
16,TRBJ1-3,.,TRBV5-1,CASSLNRDSSGNTIYF,TGCGCCAGCAGCTTGAACAGGGATAGCTCTGGAAACACCATATATTTT
19,TRBJ1-2,TRBD1,TRBV7-8,CASSQILQQGADRNYGYTF,TGTGCCAGCAGCCAAATTCTCCAACAGGGGGCCGACCGTAACTATGGCTACACCTTC
13,TRBJ1-4,.,TRBV6-5,CASSYATDEKLFF,TGTGCCAGCAGTTACGCAACAGATGAAAAACTGTTTTTT
13,TRBJ2-4,TRBD2,TRBV30,CAWSFGGRNIQYF,TGTGCCTGGAGTTTCGGCGGGAGAAACATTCAGTACTTC
15,TRBJ2-7,TRBD2,TRBV4-1,CASSQGGVPTYEQYF,TGCGCCAGCAGCCAGGGAGGGGTCCCAACCTACGAGCAGTACTTC
14,TRBJ2-5,.,TRBV6-1,CASRGAGGQETQYF,TGTGCCAGCAGGGGAGCGGGCGGGCAAGAGACCCAGTACTTC
17,TRBJ2-7,TRBD2,TRBV6-1,CASSEAYTPGLVYEQYF,TGTGCCAGCAGTGAAGCGTACACCCCGGGACTAGTCTACGAGCAGTACTTC
16,TRBJ2-7,TRBD2,TRBV7-9,CASSSGLAGYSYEQYF,TGTGCCAGCAGCTCGGGACTAGCGGGTTATTCCTACGAGCAGTACTTC
14,TRBJ1-1,.,TRBV6-1,CASSASAMNTEAFF,TGTGCCAGCAGTGCGAGCGCGATGAACACTGAAGCTTTCTTT
15,TRBJ2-1,TRBD2,TRBV6-1,CASRTSGRPDNEQFF,TGTGCCAGTAGGACAAGCGGGAGGCCCGACAATGAGCAGTTCTTC
14,TRBJ1-1,TRBD1,TRBV7-9,CASSLAPGTGEAFF,TGTGCCAGCAGCTTAGCGCCCGGGACAGGGGAAGCTTTCTTT
16,TRBJ2-7,TRBD2,TRBV5-5,CASSWEGTSGPYEQYF,TGTGCCAGCAGCTGGGAAGGGACTAGCGGACCCTACGAGCAGTACTTC
14,TRBJ2-7,.,TRBV5-8,CASSGGWQAYEQYF,TGTGCCAGCAGCGGGGGGTGGCAAGCCTACGAGCAGTACTTC
14,TRBJ2-7,TRBD2,TRBV30,CAWNLGLAPREQYF,TGTGCCTGGAATTTGGGACTAGCCCCCCGCGAGCAGTACTTC
15,TRBJ1-6,.,TRBV25-1,CASSALGLMNSPLHF,TGTGCCAGCAGTGCCTTGGGACTCATGAATTCACCCCTCCACTTT
15,TRBJ2-7,.,TRBV4-2,CASSPLGTSIYEQYF,TGTGCCAGCAGCCCGCTCGGGACATCGATATACGAGCAGTACTTC
17,TRBJ2-3,TRBD2,TRBV14,CASSQDGAGTSGDTQYF,TGTGCCAGCAGCCAAGATGGTGCGGGGACTAGCGGTGATACGCAGTATTTT
13,TRBJ1-2,TRBD1,TRBV5-5,CASSPDRGYGYTF,TGTGCCAGCAGCCCGGACAGGGGCTATGGCTACACCTTC
17,TRBJ1-4,TRBD1,TRBV19,CASSIGTGVSHREKLFF,TGTGCCAGTAGTATTGGGACAGGGGTGAGCCATCGGGAAAAACTGTTTTTT
13,TRBJ2-7,.,TRBV7-7,CASSSTGDHEQYF,TGTGCTAGCAGCAGCACAGGTGACCACGAGCAGTACTTC
14,TRBJ2-7,.,TRBV19,CASSIDGRGYEQYF,TGTGCCAGTAGTATAGACGGCAGGGGATACGAGCAGTACTTC
15,TRBJ2-1,TRBD2,TRBV30,CAWSVGTSGYNEQFF,TGTGCCTGGAGTGTCGGGACTAGCGGGTACAATGAGCAGTTCTTC
15,TRBJ2-3,TRBD2,TRBV6-1,CASTFSGGATDTQYF,TGTGCCAGCACCTTTAGCGGGGGGGCAACAGATACGCAGTATTTT
16,TRBJ1-1,TRBD1,TRBV27,CASSLGQGWPNTEAFF,TGTGCCAGCAGTTTGGGACAGGGATGGCCGAACACTGAAGCTTTCTTT
16,TRBJ2-1,TRBD1,TRBV4-1,CASSHDRGSYANEQFF,TGCGCCAGCAGCCACGACAGGGGGTCGTATGCCAATGAGCAGTTCTTC
15,TRBJ2-1,TRBD2,TRBV30,CAWSRASGRGGEQFF,TGTGCCTGGAGTCGAGCTAGCGGGAGGGGGGGTGAGCAGTTCTTC
17,TRBJ2-2,TRBD2,TRBV30,CAWSADRTSANTGELFF,TGTGCCTGGAGCGCGGACCGGACTAGCGCGAACACCGGGGAGCTGTTTTTT
10,TRBJ2-3,TRBD1,TRBV2,CATAGGTQYF,TGTGCCACGGCAGGGGGTACGCAGTATTTT
14,TRBJ2-7,.,TRBV6-5,CASSYDGGTYEQYF,TGTGCCAGCAGTTATGATGGCGGAACCTACGAGCAGTACTTC
19,TRBJ1-6,TRBD1,TRBV5-6,CASSPWDRGGYKDNSPLHF,TGTGCCAGCAGCCCCTGGGACAGGGGTGGTTATAAGGATAATTCACCCCTCCACTTT
15,TRBJ1-3,.,TRBV5-1,CASSLEAAPGNTIYF,TGCGCCAGCAGCTTGGAGGCGGCCCCCGGAAACACCATATATTTT
16,TRBJ2-2,TRBD1,TRBV6-5,CASSYLTGQGTGELFF,TGTGCCAGCAGTTACCTAACGGGACAGGGGACCGGGGAGCTGTTTTTT
16,TRBJ1-2,TRBD1,TRBV28,CASSLGWGQDLDGYTF,TGTGCCAGCAGTTTGGGGTGGGGACAGGATCTGGATGGCTACACCTTC
12,TRBJ1-5,.,TRBV25-1,CASSDRDQPQHF,TGTGCCAGCAGTGATCGGGATCAGCCCCAGCATTTT
18,TRBJ2-3,TRBD2,TRBV2,CASSEEGTSGSGADKQYF,TGTGCCAGCAGTGAAGAAGGGACTAGCGGGAGTGGGGCAGATAAGCAGTATTTT
15,TRBJ2-7,TRBD1,TRBV18,CASSPGQGSLYEQYF,TGTGCCAGCTCACCGGGACAGGGTTCCCTCTACGAGCAGTACTTC